The next 14 T cell receptor beta chains were all read from a single sample in a study of CD8 T cells in ankylosing spondylitis. Each CDR3 protein gets one entry after TCRdb re-called the 5' RACE reads with MiXCR. Here the sample spans around 770,000 distinct CDR3 sequences, under 20% being singletons. Study results and caveats: Ankylosing spondylitis blood appeared to carry a characteristic TCR beta motif of roughly eight highly homologous variants.

These TCRs are of unknown antigen specificity. The sample comprised blood, either unsorted or a sorted T cell fraction (not recorded which). The receptors originated from a male donor with ankylosing spondylitis.

The chain links TRBV11-2 to TRBJ2-7, with D unclear. From germline, CDR1 is SGHAT and CDR2 FQNNGV. Trimming removed 4 bases from V and 0 bases from J, with 13 bases in between. The CDR3 contains 15 residues. In DNA, the CDR3 is TGTGCCAGCAGCTCGGGCTATACCCTCTCCTACGAGCAGTACTTC. It codes for CASSSGYTLSYEQYF.

The rearrangement joins TRBV20-1 to TRBJ1-1; the match to TRBD1 covers 7 bases. V gave up 3 bases and J gave up 5 bases; unmatched junction bases: 6. The CDR3 runs to 13 residues. The germline V gene encodes CDR1 DFQATT and CDR2 SNEGSKA (reference sequence). This chain's CDR3 is CSARTGFSTEAFF. The DNA of the CDR3 is TGCAGTGCTAGGACAGGGTTTTCGACTGAAGCTTTCTTT.

The DNA for the CDR3 is TGTGCCAGCAGCGCCGGACTAGCGGTCTCCTACGAGCAGTACTTC. Its protein is CASSAGLAVSYEQYF. The chain combines TRBV2 with TRBJ2-7; 10 nucleotides align to TRBD2. The CDR3 has 15 amino acids. The J segment lost 0 bases and the V segment lost 6 bases, leaving 5 bases of the junction unmatched. The germline gives CDR1 SNHLY, CDR2 FYNNEI.

This clonotype came up once. This rearrangement joins TRBV28 to TRBJ2-7; possible D gene TRBD1, 6 bases. Trimming pared 8 bases from V and 5 bases from J, leaving 25 bases between. The CDR3 is 16 amino acids. Germline CDR1 and CDR2: MDHEN and SYDVKM. The CDR3 DNA reads as TGTGCCAGCGCACCGGCCCTCGGGACAACCATTAACGAGCAGTACTTC. Translation: CASAPALGTTINEQYF.

This clonotype came up a few times. The CDR3 DNA reads TGTGCCAGCAGCTTAGGGGGACTAGCGGGACGCGGTCGGTCCGGGGAGCTGTTTTTT. Translated, it gives CASSLGGLAGRGRSGELFF. The V call is TRBV11-2, the J call TRBJ2-2; 13 bases are a match to TRBD2. The germline V gene has CDR1 SGHAT and CDR2 FQNNGV. The V and J ends lost 1 base and 6 bases, in that order; junction bases with no gene match: 11. This CDR3 comprises 19 residues.

This chain joins TRBV30 and TRBJ2-3; D is tentatively TRBD1 or TRBD2 (5 bases each). Between the trimmed V and J ends, which lost 7 bases and 5 bases, there was a span of 16 bases. The CDR3 length is 13 residues. Germline V gene data show CDR1 as GTSNPN and CDR2 as SVGIG (reference sequence). DNA for the CDR3: TGTGCCTACGGACTTGGGGCGGGAGATACGCAGTATTTT. As protein: CAYGLGAGDTQYF.

In this sample, this clonotype turned up once. The genes are TRBV12-3 or TRBV12-4 and TRBJ1-4; 9 bases map to TRBD1. J lost 4 bases, V lost 6 bases, and 18 bases had no gene match. This CDR3 has 19 residues. The CDR3 DNA is TGTGCCAGCAGCCTGGTACAGGGGGCACCGTTTACCTATAATGAAAAACTGTTTTTT. Its protein is CASSLVQGAPFTYNEKLFF.

The V and J genes are TRBV15 and TRBJ2-1; TRBD2 might be the D (6 bases). Germline V gene lookup returns CDR1 LNHNV and CDR2 YYDKDF (reference sequence). The CDR3 length is 15 residues. V was cut by 2 bases and J by 6 bases, with 14 bases left in between. CDR3 sequence reads: CATSRSLGGVNEQFF. The CDR3 coding sequence is TGTGCCACCAGCAGATCCCTGGGAGGTGTCAATGAGCAGTTCTTC.

In its sample, this clonotype was seen a few times. The chain couples TRBV5-1 to TRBJ2-2; 7 bases match TRBD1. Germline V gives CDR1 SGHRS, CDR2 YFSETQ. The V gene end was trimmed by 4 bases and the J gene end by 5 bases; junction bases not matched to a gene: 14. The CDR3 is 17 amino acids. The CDR3 DNA is TGCGCCAGCAGCCCGAAAACCGCGACAGGGTCAACCGGGGAGCTGTTTTTT. Its protein product is CASSPKTATGSTGELFF.

The CDR3 reads CASSPIGTGGPDEQYF. The CDR3 DNA reads as TGTGCCAGCTCACCGATCGGGACGGGAGGGCCCGACGAGCAGTACTTC. This chain links TRBV18 with TRBJ2-7, with TRBD2 identical over 8 bases. Germline CDR1 and CDR2: KGHSH and LQKENI. This CDR3 is 16 amino acids long. The V gene end was trimmed by 3 bases and the J gene end by 5 bases; junction bases not matched to a gene: 12.

This chain joins TRBV28 and TRBJ2-3, with D unresolved. CDR1 MDHEN and CDR2 SYDVKM come from the germline V gene. This CDR3 has 14 residues. Trimming pared 2 bases from V and 2 bases from J, leaving 8 bases between. Here the CDR3 reads CASSLTVDTDTQYF. CDR3 DNA sequence: TGTGCCAGCAGTTTAACGGTCGACACAGATACGCAGTATTTT.

This chain joins TRBV11-1 and TRBJ2-1; 14 bases align to TRBD2. After removal of 1 base from V and 1 base from J, the junction contained 3 bases not matched to a gene. The germline CDR1 and CDR2 sequences are SGHAT and FQDESV (reference sequence). CDR3 length: 18 residues. The CDR3 loop is CASSLVRLAGGSYNEQFF. CDR3 DNA: TGTGCCAGCAGCTTAGTGAGACTAGCGGGGGGGTCCTACAATGAGCAGTTCTTC.

The rearrangement links TRBV7-9 to TRBJ2-7, with 7 positions matching TRBD1. The CDR3 loop spans 16 amino acids. The trim removed 5 bases at V and 0 bases at J, leaving 10 bases unmatched. The V gene's germline CDR1 is SEHNR and CDR2 FQNEAQ (reference sequence). Here the CDR3 DNA reads TGTGCCAGCAGCCCCGACCTATACAGGGGCTCCTACGAGCAGTACTTC. Translating gives CASSPDLYRGSYEQYF.

In regard to this clonotype: Possible read error: a much larger clone is one base away. This rearrangement joins TRBV6-1 to TRBJ1-5, with 8 bases fitting TRBD1. The CDR3 spans 13 residues. Germline trimming cut 6 bases from V and 6 bases from J; bases unmatched to any gene: 4. In germline, CDR1 is MNHNS, CDR2 SASEGT. The CDR3 sequence: CASSVDRGQPQHF. CDR3 coding DNA: TGTGCCAGCAGCGTTGACAGGGGTCAGCCCCAGCATTTT.